These 27 T cell receptor beta chains share one sample of origin, sequenced in a study of CD8+CD57+ T cells in acquired aplastic anemia. The authors sequenced patients whose flow cytometry had shown CD8+CD57+ cell expansion. TCR beta VDJ combinations and CDR3 sequences were profiled from genomic DNA. In TCRdb, the reads were re-called with MiXCR into one record per CDR3 protein. The sample holds 100,000 to 150,000 distinct CDR3 sequences; nearly 40% are singletons and the top ten take around 2.5%. Sequencing input: sorted CD4+, CD8+, or CD8+CD57+ T cells (not recorded which) from PBMCs. All receptors derive from a human donor with aplastic anemia.

This clonotype was counted at least ten times. The gene calls are TRBV4-3 and TRBJ2-7; 9 bases map to TRBD2. The CDR3 sequence is 18 residues long. Trimming took 0 bases from V and 0 from J; bases not matched to a gene: 9. Germline V gene sequence: CDR1 LGHNA, CDR2 YSLEER. CDR3 loop: CASSQEWIAGESSYEQYF. Written as DNA, the CDR3 is TGCGCCAGCAGCCAAGAGTGGATAGCGGGGGAGAGCTCCTACGAGCAGTACTTC.

This clonotype was counted a few times. The gene calls are TRBV30 and TRBJ2-1; no firm D call. The V gene lost 7 bases and the J gene lost 0 bases, with 10 bases spanning the gap. Germline CDR1 GTSNPN, CDR2 SVGIG (reference sequence). This CDR3 comprises 13 residues. The CDR3 reads CAFQASSYNEQFF. The CDR3 coding sequence is TGTGCCTTCCAGGCGAGCTCCTACAATGAGCAGTTCTTC.

This clonotype was counted ten times or more. The chain combines TRBV19 with TRBJ1-1; 10 bases agree with TRBD1. Germline trimming cut 6 bases from V and 5 bases from J; bases unmatched to any gene: 3. CDR1 is LNHDA and CDR2 is SQIVND in the germline V gene (reference sequence). The CDR3 totals 13 residues. In DNA form, the CDR3 reads TGTGCCAGTAGCCCGGACAGGGGGACTGAAGCTTTCTTT. Its translation: CASSPDRGTEAFF.

The chain links TRBV29-1 to TRBJ2-7, with 12 bases aligning to TRBD2. The trim removed 8 bases at V and 5 bases at J, leaving 10 bases unmatched. This CDR3 spans 14 amino acids. Germline assignment: CDR1 SQVTM and CDR2 ANQGSEA. CDR3 sequence: CSFTSGGPSNEQYF. For the CDR3, the DNA is TGCAGCTTCACTAGCGGGGGGCCGAGTAACGAGCAGTACTTC.

This clonotype was detected ten times or more. The rearrangement joins TRBV29-1 to TRBJ1-3; 7 nucleotides align to TRBD1. V gave up 7 bases and J gave up 2 bases; unmatched junction bases: 5. The CDR3 contains 13 residues. Germline V CDR1 and CDR2: SQVTM, ANQGSEA. The CDR3 DNA follows: TGCAGCGCACAACAGGGGACTGGAAACACCATATATTTT. Translated: CSAQQGTGNTIYF.

In its sample, this clonotype was seen many times. The CDR3 loop is CASSQGRRGAGETQYF. CDR3 DNA sequence: TGCGCCAGCAGCCAAGGGAGGAGGGGGGCCGGGGAGACCCAGTACTTC. The chain joins TRBV4-3 to TRBJ2-5; either TRBD1 or TRBD2 may supply D (6 bases each). V was cut by 1 base and J by 5 bases, with 17 bases left in between. The germline V gene has CDR1 LGHNA and CDR2 YSLEER. This CDR3 spans 16 amino acids.

V gene TRBV15 combines with J gene TRBJ1-2; TRBD1 matches at 7 bases. V was clipped by 3 bases and J by 7 bases; unmatched bases: 5. This CDR3 contains 13 residues. Germline CDR1 is LNHNV and CDR2 is YYDKDF (reference sequence). The CDR3 loop is CATSSDREGGYTF. CDR3 nucleotides: TGTGCCACCAGCAGCGACAGGGAAGGTGGCTACACCTTC.

The chain couples TRBV7-4 to TRBJ2-7, with unresolved D. CDR1 and CDR2 (germline): SGHVT, SQSDAQ. The CDR3 contains 11 residues. Trimming left V 5 bases short and J 2 bases short, with 4 bases between. The CDR3 bases are TGTGCCAGCAGCCAGCCCTACGAGCAGTACTTC. This translates into CASSQPYEQYF.

This clonotype was recorded at least ten times. Here the CDR3 reads CASSGGLEGAYNEQFF. CDR3 DNA: TGCGCCAGCAGCGGGGGACTAGAGGGTGCCTACAATGAGCAGTTCTTC. The chain combines TRBV5-1 with TRBJ2-1; 8 nucleotides align to TRBD2. Germline V gives CDR1 SGHRS, CDR2 YFSETQ. This CDR3 region has 16 residues. V trimming: 4 bases; J trimming: 2 bases; junction bases outside the gene matches: 8.

Ten or more counts support this clonotype. V is TRBV7-3 and J is TRBJ2-3, with 11 bases aligning to TRBD2. From germline, CDR1 is SGHTA and CDR2 FQGTGA. Unmatched junction bases numbered 7, after V lost 7 bases and J lost 7 bases. The CDR3 is 14 amino acids. CDR3 residues: CASNSGGAEYTQYF. The CDR3 DNA is TGTGCCAGCAATAGCGGGGGGGCCGAGTATACGCAGTATTTT.

The sample holds many counts of this clonotype. CDR3 in amino acids: CASKADRTLNTEAFF. CDR3 DNA sequence: TGTGCCAGTAAGGCCGACAGGACACTGAACACTGAAGCTTTCTTT. The chain has TRBV19 and TRBJ1-1, with D maybe TRBD1 (6 bases). The germline V gene encodes CDR1 LNHDA and CDR2 SQIVND (reference sequence). The V end was cut by 7 bases, the J end by 0 bases, with 15 bases between. The CDR3 sequence is 15 residues long.

The rearrangement joins TRBV11-2 to TRBJ2-7; 8 bases are shared with TRBD1. Germline CDR1 and CDR2: SGHAT and FQNNGV. The CDR3 covers 17 residues. The J segment lost 1 base and the V segment lost 5 bases, leaving 13 bases of the junction unmatched. As DNA, the CDR3 is TGTGCCAGCAGCCATCGGGTGGGGGGACAGGAGTCCTACGAGCAGTACTTC. As protein: CASSHRVGGQESYEQYF.

This clonotype was recorded at least ten times. This chain connects TRBV24-1 to TRBJ2-3, with D maybe TRBD2 (6 bases). This CDR3 contains 17 residues. V was trimmed by 3 bases and J by 4 bases, leaving 19 bases between them. Germline CDR1 reads KGHDR; CDR2 reads SFDVKD. In DNA, the CDR3 is TGTGCCACCAGTGATCCCACTGAGGGGAGGTGGGCAGATACGCAGTATTTT. Amino acid sequence: CATSDPTEGRWADTQYF.

The chain combines TRBV5-6 with TRBJ2-5; 14 bases match TRBD2. Trimming took 5 bases from V and 0 from J; bases not matched to a gene: 9. Germline V lookup: CDR1 SGHDT, CDR2 YYEEEE. This CDR3 has 18 amino acids. DNA for the CDR3: TGTGCCAGCAGATTTCGCGGACTAGCGGGGGGTTACCAAGAGACCCAGTACTTC. Translated: CASRFRGLAGGYQETQYF.

Here the CDR3 DNA reads TGCGCCAGCAGTGAGACAGCCGGGGAGCTGTTTTTT. Its protein is CASSETAGELFF. The chain uses TRBV10-2 and TRBJ2-2, with D unclear. The CDR3 is made up of 12 amino acids. Germline CDR1 and CDR2: WSHSY and SAAADI. V was cut by 2 bases and J by 6 bases, with 4 bases left in between.

This clonotype was seen a handful of times. Possible read error: a much larger clone is one base away. This rearrangement joins TRBV5-1 to TRBJ1-6; D might be TRBD1 (5 bases). Looked up from germline, CDR1 is SGHRS and CDR2 is YFSETQ. Trimming shortened V by 2 bases and J by 9 bases, and 18 bases separated the two germline ends. CDR3 size: 16 residues. CDR3 amino acids: CASSLPRQGGSSPLHF. The CDR3 nucleotides read TGCGCCAGCAGCTTACCTCGGCAGGGAGGAAGTTCACCCCTCCACTTT.

This chain links TRBV20-1 with TRBJ1-2; D uncertain. Germline lookup yields CDR1 DFQATT and CDR2 SNEGSKA (reference sequence). The V gene lost 3 bases and the J gene lost 5 bases, with 16 bases spanning the gap. The CDR3 has 14 residues. The CDR3 spells CSARQKQWRYGYTF. As DNA, the CDR3 is TGCAGTGCTAGGCAGAAACAGTGGAGGTATGGCTACACCTTC.

The sample holds a few counts of this clonotype. The V and J genes are TRBV24-1 and TRBJ2-1; TRBD1 matches at 7 bases. This CDR3 has 17 residues. Per germline, CDR1 KGHDR and CDR2 SFDVKD. The ends lost 5 bases at V and 3 bases at J; junction bases unmatched: 12. Here the CDR3 reads CATSGRQSGQLYNEQFF. Here the CDR3 DNA reads TGTGCCACCAGTGGCCGGCAGTCGGGACAGCTCTACAATGAGCAGTTCTTC.

This chain uses TRBV20-1 with TRBJ2-2, with 8 nucleotides matching TRBD2. This CDR3 contains 16 residues. CDR1 DFQATT and CDR2 SNEGSKA come from the germline V gene (reference sequence). The trim removed 3 bases at V and 1 base at J, leaving 7 bases unmatched. DNA for the CDR3: TGCAGTGCTAGGGGCCGGCTAGCGGGGAACACCGGGGAGCTGTTTTTT. Amino acids: CSARGRLAGNTGELFF.

This clonotype has at least ten counts. This rearrangement joins TRBV14 to TRBJ2-3; D gene ambiguous. The V end was cut by 3 bases, the J end by 2 bases, with 6 bases between. The length of the CDR3 is 13 residues. Germline V gene data show CDR1 as SGHDN and CDR2 as FVKESK. The CDR3 protein is CASSQYFTDTQYF. CDR3 DNA sequence: TGTGCCAGCAGCCAGTACTTCACAGATACGCAGTATTTT.

This clonotype occurred a few times. V usage is TRBV3-1 and J usage is TRBJ1-2; D is possibly TRBD1 (6 bases). CDR3 length: 14 residues. V was cut by 4 bases and J by 7 bases, with 16 bases left in between. The germline CDR1 and CDR2 sequences are LGHDT and YNNKEL (reference sequence). CDR3 DNA: TGTGCCAGCAGCCCTACTTGGGGGGCGGGTGGCTACACCTTC. Its translation: CASSPTWGAGGYTF.

The CDR3, as DNA: TGTGCCAGCAGTGGTGGGACAGGGGGCGTCACTGAAGCTTTCTTT. Its translation is CASSGGTGGVTEAFF. This rearrangement joins TRBV2 to TRBJ1-1; 12 bases line up with TRBD1. The germline V gene has CDR1 SNHLY and CDR2 FYNNEI. The junction had 4 bases not matched to a gene; V was cut back by 4 bases and J by 4 bases. The CDR3 loop spans 15 amino acids.

This clonotype has ten or more counts. The chain couples TRBV20-1 to TRBJ2-1; D may be TRBD1 or TRBD2 (5 bases each). Trimming took off 1 base at V and 7 bases at J, with 17 bases between the two ends. The germline V gene encodes CDR1 DFQATT and CDR2 SNEGSKA (reference sequence). CDR3 length: 15 amino acids. The CDR3 region is CSARGHLLGDNEQFF. CDR3 coding DNA: TGCAGTGCTAGAGGGCACCTGTTGGGGGATAATGAGCAGTTCTTC.

This clonotype appeared many times. The chain couples TRBV4-1 to TRBJ2-7; TRBD1 aligns across 10 bases. V shed 3 bases, J shed 5 bases, and the junction held 10 bases outside the gene matches. The germline V gene encodes CDR1 MGHRA and CDR2 YSYEKL. CDR3 length: 16 amino acids. In DNA, the CDR3 is TGCGCCAGCAGCCATCGGGACAGGGGATTAGTGGACGAGCAGTACTTC. This translates into CASSHRDRGLVDEQYF.

V is TRBV11-1 and J is TRBJ1-2, with 11 bases that match TRBD1. J lost 6 bases, V lost 9 bases, and 6 bases had no gene match. Germline loops: CDR1 SGHAT, CDR2 FQDESV (reference sequence). This CDR3 has 13 residues. This CDR3 is CASQGQGADGYTF. DNA of the CDR3: TGTGCCAGTCAAGGACAGGGGGCGGATGGCTACACCTTC.

The rearrangement links TRBV24-1 to TRBJ2-5, with D tentatively TRBD2 (5 bases). Germline CDR1 is KGHDR and CDR2 is SFDVKD. The CDR3 runs to 13 residues. The V and J ends lost 9 bases and 1 base respectively, with 11 bases between them. The CDR3 protein is CATVGTSQETQYF. Written as DNA, the CDR3 is TGTGCCACCGTTGGAACTAGCCAAGAGACCCAGTACTTC.

This rearrangement joins TRBV9 to TRBJ2-5; D perhaps matches TRBD2 (6 bases). The CDR3 length is 14 residues. Looked up from germline, CDR1 is SGDLS and CDR2 is YYNGEE. The germline V and J ends were trimmed by 4 bases and 4 bases, with 14 bases remaining between them. CDR3 in amino acids: CASSSRLGGETQYF. The CDR3 DNA follows: TGTGCCAGCAGCTCCCGGTTGGGAGGAGAGACCCAGTACTTC.